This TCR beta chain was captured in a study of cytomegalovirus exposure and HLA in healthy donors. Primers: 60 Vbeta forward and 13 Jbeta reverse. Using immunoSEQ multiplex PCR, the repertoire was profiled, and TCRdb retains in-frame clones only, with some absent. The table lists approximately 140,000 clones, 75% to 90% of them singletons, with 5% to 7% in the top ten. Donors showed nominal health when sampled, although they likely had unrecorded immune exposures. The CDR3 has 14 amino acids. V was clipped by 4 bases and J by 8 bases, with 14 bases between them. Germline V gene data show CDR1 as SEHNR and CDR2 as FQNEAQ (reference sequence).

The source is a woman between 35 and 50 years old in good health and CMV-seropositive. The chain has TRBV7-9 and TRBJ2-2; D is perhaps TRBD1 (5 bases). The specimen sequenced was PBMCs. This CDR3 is CASSSPDSFGELFF. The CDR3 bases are TGTGCCAGCAGCTCTCCCGACAGCTTTGGGGAGCTGTTTTTT.